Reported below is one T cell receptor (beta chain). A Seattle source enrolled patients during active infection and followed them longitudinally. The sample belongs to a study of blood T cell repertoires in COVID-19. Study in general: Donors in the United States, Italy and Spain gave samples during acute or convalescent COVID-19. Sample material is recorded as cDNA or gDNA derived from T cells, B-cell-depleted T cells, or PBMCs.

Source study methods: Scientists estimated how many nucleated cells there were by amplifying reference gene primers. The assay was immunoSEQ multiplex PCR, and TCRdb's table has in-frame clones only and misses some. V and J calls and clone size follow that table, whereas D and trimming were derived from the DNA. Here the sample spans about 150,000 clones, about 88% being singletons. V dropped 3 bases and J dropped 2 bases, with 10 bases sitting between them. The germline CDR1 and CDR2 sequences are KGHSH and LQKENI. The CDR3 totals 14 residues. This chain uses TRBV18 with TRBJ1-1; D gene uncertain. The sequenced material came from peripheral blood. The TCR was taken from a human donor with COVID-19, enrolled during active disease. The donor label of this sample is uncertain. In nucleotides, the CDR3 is TGTGCCAGCTCACCGGGCAGAATTAACACTGAAGCTTTCTTT. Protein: CASSPGRINTEAFF.